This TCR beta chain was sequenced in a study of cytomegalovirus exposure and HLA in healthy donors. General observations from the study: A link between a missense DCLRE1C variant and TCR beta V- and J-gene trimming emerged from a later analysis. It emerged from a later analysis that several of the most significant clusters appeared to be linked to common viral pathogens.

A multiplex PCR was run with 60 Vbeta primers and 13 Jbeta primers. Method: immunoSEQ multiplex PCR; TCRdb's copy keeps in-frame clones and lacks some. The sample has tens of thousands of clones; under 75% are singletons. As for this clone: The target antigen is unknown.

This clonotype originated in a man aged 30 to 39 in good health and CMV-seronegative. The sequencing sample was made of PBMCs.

The CDR3 region has the DNA TGCGCCAGCAGCTTACGCGGCAATCAGCCCCAGCATTTT. Its translation is CASSLRGNQPQHF. The chain is built from TRBV5-1 and TRBJ1-5; unclear D gene. CDR3 length equals 13 residues. In germline, CDR1 is SGHRS, CDR2 YFSETQ. V lost 2 bases and J 2 bases, leaving 5 bases between the germline ends.